Included here is one TCR beta chain sequence, with context. Its target is not known. The germline gives CDR1 SGHTA, CDR2 FQGNSA. The CDR3 is 15 residues long. The data derive from a study of graft-versus-host responses after intestinal transplantation. Study at large: The study gave all recipients anti-thymocyte globulin induction, then tacrolimus and steroids for 2 to 3 years. Regarding the study as a whole: GvH clonotypes were identified within recipient marrow, with a subset emerging first in ileum or blood.

TCRdb keeps only in-frame clones here, not all; method: immunoSEQ multiplex PCR. The table records 45,000 to 65,000 clones, around 93% of them present only once. This material consisted of unstimulated CD4+ T cells sorted from spleen or lymph node cells, taken before transplant. V gene TRBV7-2 combines with J gene TRBJ2-5; no firm D call. The J call may not be correct, given that the DNA end is closer to TRBJ2-7. The sequence was obtained from a human donor who was the organ donor for an intestinal transplant. CDR3 bases: TGTGCCAGCAGCTTGGCCAGGAAAAGCTCCTACGAGCAGTACTTC. Translation gives CASSLARKSSYEQYF.